Shown below are 21 T cell receptor beta chains from a single sample sequenced in a study of a mutant IDH1 vaccine in newly diagnosed glioma. The time point is: week 23, last vaccination. With topical imiquimod, each dose of the vaccine consisted of 300 ug of mutant IDH1 20-mer peptide. Their antigens are not known. TCRdb keeps only in-frame clones here, not all; method: immunoSEQ multiplex PCR. The repertoire holds 40,000 or so clones, with roughly 80% as singletons. This specimen was PBMCs, taken from a glioma patient whose treatment included an IDH1 peptide vaccine. Every receptor here comes from a middle-aged man with glioma.

This clone has just one count. The chain uses TRBV6-1 and TRBJ1-2, with D hard to call. V lost 1 base to trimming and J lost 5 bases, with 5 bases between them. Germline lookup yields CDR1 MNHNS and CDR2 SASEGT. This CDR3 has 12 residues. CDR3 coding DNA: TGTGCCAGCAGTGAAGTGGGGTATGGCTACACCTTC. This encodes CASSEVGYGYTF.

The gene calls are TRBV25-1 and TRBJ1-1; D may be TRBD1 (5 bases). Germline CDR1 is MGHDK and CDR2 is SYGVNS. Between the trimmed V and J ends, which lost 6 bases and 2 bases, there was a span of 10 bases. This CDR3 contains 13 residues. The CDR3 loop reads CASRRGVNTEAFF. As DNA, the CDR3 is TGTGCCAGCAGGCGGGGGGTTAACACTGAAGCTTTCTTT. The complete variable domain, with remaining parts taken from reference TRBV25-1 and TRBJ1-1, reads EADIYQTPRYLVIGTGKKITLECSQTMGHDKMYWYQQDPGMELHLIHYSYGVNSTEKGDLSSESTVSRIRTEHFPLTLESARPSHTSQYLCASRRGVNTEAFFGQGTRLTVV.

The chain is built from TRBV6-4 and TRBJ2-5; 14 positions agree with TRBD2. The CDR3 loop spans 17 amino acids. V lost 3 bases to trimming and J lost 2 bases; unmatched junction nucleotides: 5. Germline V gives CDR1 MRHNA, CDR2 SNTAGT. The DNA for the CDR3 is TGTGCCAGCAGTGATTTTCGGACTAGCGGGGGGCAAGAGACCCAGTACTTC. Translation: CASSDFRTSGGQETQYF.

The V gene is TRBV9, the J gene TRBJ2-5, with 9 bases lining up with TRBD1. Trimming removed 0 bases from V and 6 bases from J; junction bases left unmatched: 3. This CDR3 is built from 14 residues. In germline, CDR1 is SGDLS, CDR2 YYNGEE. CDR3 amino acids: CASSVGQGEKTQYF. Written as DNA, the CDR3 is TGTGCCAGCAGCGTAGGACAGGGGGAGAAGACCCAGTACTTC.

The chain combines TRBV29-1 with TRBJ2-6; D assignment may be TRBD1 or TRBD2 (5 bases each). This CDR3 is built from 12 residues. V dropped 5 bases and J dropped 9 bases, with 11 bases sitting between them. Germline V lookup: CDR1 SQVTM, CDR2 ANQGSEA. CDR3 region: CSVQGEGNVLTF. The CDR3 DNA reads as TGCAGCGTTCAGGGCGAGGGCAACGTCCTGACTTTC.

The chain combines TRBV5-1 with TRBJ2-2; a possible D gene is TRBD1 (5 bases). The CDR3 spans 14 residues. Germline V gene lookup returns CDR1 SGHRS and CDR2 YFSETQ. V was clipped by 2 bases and J by 4 bases, with 9 bases between them. CDR3 region: CASSLPGITGELFF. Written as DNA, the CDR3 is TGCGCCAGCAGCTTACCAGGGATCACCGGGGAGCTGTTTTTT. Drawing the rest from reference TRBV5-1 and TRBJ2-2, the complete variable domain is KAGVTQTPRYLIKTRGQQVTLSCSPISGHRSVSWYQQTPGQGLQFLFEYFSETQRNKGNFPGRFSGRQFSNSRSEMNVSTLELGDSALYLCASSLPGITGELFFGEGSRLTVL.

The chain joins TRBV4-1 to TRBJ1-1; 7 bases align to TRBD1. Trimming at V came to 4 bases and at J to 0 bases, leaving 11 bases not matched to a gene. Germline assignment: CDR1 MGHRA and CDR2 YSYEKL. The CDR3 sequence is 17 residues long. CDR3 sequence: CASSPQGGGAMNTEAFF. CDR3 DNA sequence: TGCGCCAGCAGCCCCCAGGGAGGGGGCGCGATGAACACTGAAGCTTTCTTT.

The chain has TRBV10-3 and TRBJ1-1; possible D gene TRBD1, 6 bases. CDR3 length: 14 residues. Germline V gene data show CDR1 as ENHRY and CDR2 as SYGVKD. V dropped 5 bases and J dropped 3 bases, with 13 bases sitting between them. The DNA for the CDR3 is TGTGCCATCAGTTCGGCAGGGGAGGACACTGAAGCTTTCTTT. It specifies CAISSAGEDTEAFF.

A few counts support this clone. The CDR3 sequence is CASSVAEGANQPQHF. Written as DNA, the CDR3 is TGTGCCAGCAGCGTAGCGGAGGGGGCGAATCAGCCCCAGCATTTT. The chain joins TRBV9 to TRBJ1-5; 7 nucleotides align to TRBD1. Germline assignment: CDR1 SGDLS and CDR2 YYNGEE. CDR3 size: 15 residues. The V segment lost 0 bases and the J segment 4 bases; nucleotides outside the gene matches: 4.

The gene calls are TRBV4-3 and TRBJ2-7; a weak D match, TRBD2 (6 bases). The CDR3 covers 16 residues. Germline-derived CDR1 and CDR2 are LGHNA and YSLEER. The V end lost 1 base, the J end lost 2 bases, and 15 bases lay between the germline ends. The CDR3 loop reads CASSQGTEGPAYEQYF. For the CDR3, the DNA is TGCGCCAGCAGCCAAGGAACGGAGGGGCCGGCCTACGAGCAGTACTTC.

V usage is TRBV27 and J usage is TRBJ1-3; D remains unclear. The CDR3 sequence is 14 residues long. Germline loops: CDR1 MNHEY, CDR2 SMNVEV (reference sequence). V was shortened by 6 bases and J by 0 bases, with 9 bases between the two germline ends. This CDR3 is CASSGFPSGNTIYF. In DNA form, the CDR3 reads TGTGCCAGCAGCGGCTTCCCCTCTGGAAACACCATATATTTT.

The chain links TRBV25-1 to TRBJ2-5, with TRBD2 matching over 7 bases. Trimming took 6 bases from V and 8 from J; bases not matched to a gene: 12. Germline CDR1 MGHDK, CDR2 SYGVNS. The CDR3 extends over 14 amino acids. Here the CDR3 DNA reads TGTGCCAGCAGGGCTTTGAGCGGGGCTTACACCCAGTACTTC. Its translation is CASRALSGAYTQYF.

V is TRBV4-1 and J is TRBJ2-1, with 8 bases matching TRBD2. V lost 1 base and J lost 3; bases outside the gene matches: 5. Germline V gene lookup returns CDR1 MGHRA and CDR2 YSYEKL. The CDR3 has 16 residues. In DNA, the CDR3 is TGCGCCAGCAGCCAAGTGCCGGGGGGGGACTACAATGAGCAGTTCTTC. The encoded protein is CASSQVPGGDYNEQFF.

The V call is TRBV29-1, the J call TRBJ2-7, with 11 positions matching TRBD1. CDR1 and CDR2 (germline): SQVTM, ANQGSEA. The length of the CDR3 is 13 residues. With 5 bases clipped from V and 4 bases from J, the junction kept 4 bases outside the gene matches. The CDR3 DNA sequence: TGCAGCGTTCCGGGGACAGGGGGATACGAGCAGTACTTC. It translates to CSVPGTGGYEQYF.

The rearrangement joins TRBV6-1 to TRBJ1-5; unclear D gene. V gave up 3 bases and J gave up 9 bases, with 15 bases separating them. The CDR3 spans 14 residues. CDR1 MNHNS and CDR2 SASEGT come from the germline V gene. CDR3 sequence: CASSDASTVRPQHF. In DNA form, the CDR3 reads TGTGCCAGCAGTGATGCCTCAACGGTCAGGCCCCAGCATTTT.

This chain uses TRBV7-2 with TRBJ1-1; tentative D call: TRBD1 (5 bases). Germline V CDR1 and CDR2: SGHTA, FQGNSA. The CDR3 is 14 amino acids. V was cut by 4 bases and J by 1 base, with 10 bases left in between. CDR3 sequence: CASSSVGGNTEAFF. The CDR3, as DNA: TGTGCCAGCAGCTCAGTTGGGGGGAACACTGAAGCTTTCTTT.

This clone showed up just a few times. This chain links TRBV14 with TRBJ1-4; D gene ambiguous. V was clipped by 1 base and J by 8 bases, with 8 bases between them. The CDR3 contains 13 residues. Per germline, CDR1 SGHDN and CDR2 FVKESK. CDR3 residues: CASSQGRREKLFF. The CDR3 DNA sequence: TGTGCCAGCAGCCAAGGAAGAAGGGAAAAACTGTTTTTT.

V usage is TRBV7-8 and J usage is TRBJ1-5, with D possibly TRBD1 on 5 matching bases. Germline assignment: CDR1 SGHVS and CDR2 FQNEAQ. The CDR3 totals 15 residues. With 4 bases removed from V and 1 base from J, the gap between germline ends came to 11 bases. In nucleotides, the CDR3 is TGTGCCAGCAGCTCGCGCAGGGAAAGCAATCAGCCCCAGCATTTT. Translated, it gives CASSSRRESNQPQHF.

V is TRBV5-4 and J is TRBJ2-5; D is unclear. Germline V gene lookup returns CDR1 SGHNT and CDR2 YYREEE (reference sequence). The CDR3 is made up of 12 amino acids. V lost 0 bases to trimming and J lost 5 bases, with 5 bases between them. This CDR3 is CASSLDSETQYF. The CDR3 region has the DNA TGTGCCAGCAGCTTGGATTCCGAGACCCAGTACTTC.

This clone appeared a few times. The V call is TRBV6-6, the J call TRBJ1-1; maybe TRBD1 (5 bases). Trimming took 5 bases from V and 0 from J, leaving 10 bases between them. Germline V lookup: CDR1 MNHNY, CDR2 SVGAGI (reference sequence). The CDR3 consists of 14 residues. The CDR3 DNA sequence: TGTGCCAGCAGTACTAGACAGATGAACACTGAAGCTTTCTTT. This codes for CASSTRQMNTEAFF.

The CDR3 coding sequence is TGTGCCAGCAGCCTACAGGGGCACCAGGGGGAGCTGTTTTTT. As protein: CASSLQGHQGELFF. J is TRBJ2-2 and V is TRBV27, with 7 bases matching TRBD1. V shed 6 bases, J shed 8 bases, and the junction held 9 bases outside the gene matches. The germline V gene encodes CDR1 MNHEY and CDR2 SMNVEV (reference sequence). This CDR3 is 14 amino acids long.